What follows are 8 T cell receptor beta chains derived from one specimen sequenced in a study of blood T cell repertoires in COVID-19. Libraries were prepared by immunoSEQ multiplex PCR; TCRdb keeps only in-frame clonotypes and omits some of them. The repertoire holds approximately 77,000 clones, with around three quarters as singletons. The sequencing sample was made of peripheral blood. The receptors originated from a woman aged 70-85 years with acute or convalescent COVID-19.

This clone was seen a few times. The chain joins TRBV5-4 to TRBJ2-7; 7 bases agree with TRBD1. Germline V gene lookup returns CDR1 SGHNT and CDR2 YYREEE (reference sequence). This CDR3 region has 14 residues. The trim removed 4 bases at V and 5 bases at J, leaving 9 bases unmatched. CDR3 sequence (DNA): TGTGCCAGCAGCCCGCGACAGGGATGGGACGAGCAGTACTTC. This gives the protein CASSPRQGWDEQYF.

This rearrangement joins TRBV9 to TRBJ1-3, with D possibly TRBD1 on 5 matching bases. Trimming stripped 2 bases from V and 2 bases from J, with 8 bases between. Germline CDR1 reads SGDLS; CDR2 reads YYNGEE. The CDR3 totals 14 residues. Here the CDR3 DNA reads TGTGCCAGCAGCGTTTCCAGGGCTGGAAACACCATATATTTT. It encodes CASSVSRAGNTIYF.

The V call is TRBV3-1 (or the pseudogene TRBV3-2), the J call TRBJ2-5, with D unresolved. CDR1 and CDR2 from the germline V gene are LGHDT and YNNKEL (reference sequence). The V and J ends lost 4 bases and 7 bases respectively, with 13 bases between them. This CDR3 spans 13 amino acids. CDR3 loop: CASSPGRGGTQYF. The CDR3 coding sequence is TGTGCCAGCAGCCCTGGCCGAGGCGGGACCCAGTACTTC.

This clone came up a few times. Here the CDR3 reads CASSLTGGNQPQHF. The CDR3 region has the DNA TGTGCCAGCAGCTTGACAGGGGGCAATCAGCCCCAGCATTTT. V is TRBV5-6 and J is TRBJ1-5, with 7 bases matching TRBD1. V lost 1 base to trimming and J lost 2 bases; unmatched junction nucleotides: 0. CDR1 is SGHDT and CDR2 is YYEEEE in the germline V gene. The CDR3 contains 14 residues.

This chain links TRBV2 with TRBJ1-5; 7 nucleotides match TRBD1. From germline, CDR1 is SNHLY and CDR2 FYNNEI. The CDR3 has 14 amino acids. The V and J ends lost 8 bases and 1 base, in that order; junction bases with no gene match: 5. CDR3 DNA sequence: TGTGCCAGCGTAGGGGGCAAGAGCAATCAGCCCCAGCATTTT. Protein sequence: CASVGGKSNQPQHF.

The V gene is TRBV19, the J gene TRBJ2-7; 8 bases line up with TRBD1. V shed 1 base, J shed 3 bases, and the junction held 8 bases outside the gene matches. This CDR3 comprises 16 residues. Germline V gene sequence: CDR1 LNHDA, CDR2 SQIVND (reference sequence). The CDR3, as DNA: TGTGCCAGTAGTATAGGGGCCACAGGGGGAGGCTACGAGCAGTACTTC. This translates into CASSIGATGGGYEQYF.

The chain employs TRBV19 and TRBJ1-2, with a possible D match to TRBD1 (6 bases). The V end lost 5 bases, the J end lost 3 bases, and 19 bases lay between the germline ends. Germline CDR1 and CDR2: LNHDA and SQIVND (reference sequence). The CDR3 is 16 residues long. The CDR3, as DNA: TGTGCCAGTAGTTCATTGAACCGGGACACCCACTATGGCTACACCTTC. It encodes CASSSLNRDTHYGYTF.

The CDR3 is CASSPMGVAGTQETQYF. As DNA, the CDR3 is TGTGCCAGCTCACCAATGGGGGTAGCGGGGACACAAGAGACCCAGTACTTC. V usage is TRBV18 and J usage is TRBJ2-5, with 8 nucleotides matching TRBD2. The CDR3 consists of 17 residues. The trim removed 2 bases at V and 2 bases at J, leaving 10 bases unmatched. Germline-derived CDR1 and CDR2 are KGHSH and LQKENI.